The rows below give T cell receptor beta chains drawn from one sample of a study of blood T cell repertoires in COVID-19. The table came from immunoSEQ multiplex PCR; TCRdb's copy has only in-frame clones and leaves some out. The top ten clones hold over 2% of a sample with fewer than 350,000 clones, approximately 83% of them seen once. Sequencing was carried out using peripheral blood. The receptors derive from a woman in her twenties or thirties who had recovered from COVID-19. Each CDR3 is given with its conserved first and last residue. D genes are given only for firm matches. Clone size is shown for a subset of rows, as once, few, many or a class of expanded clone.

D	V	size	J	CDR3	DNA
.	TRBV19	.	TRBJ1-1	CASSEGFTEAFF	TGTGCCAGTAGCGAGGGCTTCACTGAAGCTTTCTTT
TRBD2	TRBV11-2	.	TRBJ2-2	CASSSLAGTGELFF	TGTGCCAGCAGTTCACTAGCGGGGACCGGGGAGCTGTTTTTT
.	TRBV30	.	TRBJ1-2	CAWSGGGGNYGYTF	TGTGCCTGGAGTGGGGGGGGTGGAAACTATGGCTACACCTTC
TRBD2	TRBV5-1	.	TRBJ2-7	CASSLTSGGSSYEQYF	TGCGCCAGCAGCTTGACTAGCGGGGGATCGTCCTACGAGCAGTACTTC
TRBD1	TRBV28	.	TRBJ1-2	CASSPPWSTGWYGYTF	TGTGCCAGCAGTCCTCCCTGGTCGACAGGGTGGTATGGCTACACCTTC
TRBD2	TRBV19	.	TRBJ2-1	CASSISGEGYNEQFF	TGTGCCAGTAGTATCAGCGGGGAGGGCTACAATGAGCAGTTCTTC
TRBD2	TRBV7-7	.	TRBJ2-3	CASSFGLAGDTQYF	TGTGCTAGCAGCTTTGGGCTAGCGGGTGATACGCAGTATTTT
TRBD2	TRBV10-3	.	TRBJ2-7	CAISEASGSGEQYF	TGTGCCATCAGTGAGGCTAGCGGGAGTGGAGAGCAGTACTTC
TRBD2	TRBV9	.	TRBJ2-1	CASSDGTSGTPQVDYNEQFF	TGTGCCAGCAGCGACGGGACTAGCGGGACGCCCCAGGTAGACTACAATGAGCAGTTCTTC
TRBD1	TRBV24-1	.	TRBJ1-2	CATSDGRGLGSYGYTF	TGTGCCACCAGTGATGGTAGGGGGCTAGGGAGCTATGGCTACACCTTC
.	TRBV29-1	.	TRBJ2-2	CSVEQGNTGELFF	TGCAGCGTTGAACAGGGCAACACCGGGGAGCTGTTTTTT
.	TRBV30	.	TRBJ1-6	CALLRDSSSYNSPLHF	TGTGCCTTACTAAGAGACTCCAGCTCCTATAATTCACCCCTCCACTTT
.	TRBV7-3	.	TRBJ2-1	CASSSPNNEQFF	TGTGCCAGCAGCTCTCCTAACAATGAGCAGTTCTTC
TRBD1	TRBV11-3	.	TRBJ2-5	CASSLKTGPQETQYF	TGTGCCAGCAGTTTAAAGACAGGGCCCCAAGAGACCCAGTACTTC
.	TRBV5-6	.	TRBJ1-2	CASSPGGGSRGYTF	TGTGCCAGCAGCCCCGGGGGGGGAAGTCGTGGCTACACCTTC
.	TRBV5-6	few	TRBJ2-7	CASSHETSPYEQYF	TGTGCCAGCAGCCATGAGACTAGTCCCTACGAGCAGTACTTC
.	TRBV19	.	TRBJ2-2	CASSDTYTGELFF	TGTGCCAGTAGTGACACCTACACCGGGGAGCTGTTTTTT
.	TRBV6-4	once	TRBJ2-7	CASSLLTERGEQYF	TGTGCCAGCAGTCTACTGACTGAGCGAGGTGAGCAGTACTTC
.	TRBV19	.	TRBJ2-7	CASSTRDFASYEQYF	TGTGCCAGTAGTACAAGGGACTTCGCCTCCTACGAGCAGTACTTC
.	TRBV5-5	.	TRBJ2-2	CASSLGRGNTGELFF	TGTGCCAGCAGCTTGGGGAGGGGCAACACCGGGGAGCTGTTTTTT